This T cell receptor beta chain was obtained from a study of T cell responses to AZD1222 COVID-19 vaccine. V gave up 5 bases and J gave up 4 bases, with 14 bases separating them. Germline V gene lookup returns CDR1 MNHEY and CDR2 SVGEGT. The CDR3 length is 14 residues. The data were produced by immunoSEQ multiplex PCR, yet TCRdb's version contains in-frame clones alone and is incomplete. The sample lists nearly 110,000 clones, about 92% seen once, with less than 9.5% in the top ten. The sample here was peripheral blood, taken 28 days after the second AZD1222 dose. The receptor's source is an adult who received the AZD1222 COVID-19 vaccine. The chain has TRBV6-2 or TRBV6-3 and TRBJ1-1; the D gene is possibly TRBD1 (5 bases). CDR3 DNA sequence: TGTGCCAGCAGTGACCAGGGCTTCGGCACTGAAGCTTTCTTT. It specifies CASSDQGFGTEAFF.